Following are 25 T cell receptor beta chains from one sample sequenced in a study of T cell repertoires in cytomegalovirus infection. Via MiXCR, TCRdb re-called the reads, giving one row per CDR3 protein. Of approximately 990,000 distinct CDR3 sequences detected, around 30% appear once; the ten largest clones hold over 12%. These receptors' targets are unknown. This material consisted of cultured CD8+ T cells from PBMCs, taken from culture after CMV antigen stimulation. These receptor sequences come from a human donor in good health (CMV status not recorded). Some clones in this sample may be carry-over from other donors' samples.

The CDR3 is CASSWESDPSTDTQYF. Written as DNA, the CDR3 is TGTGCCAGCAGTTGGGAGAGTGATCCTAGCACAGATACGCAGTATTTT. J is TRBJ2-3 and V is TRBV12-3 or TRBV12-4, with D perhaps matching TRBD2 (5 bases). The CDR3 has 16 residues. With 4 bases removed from V and 0 bases from J, the gap between germline ends came to 14 bases.

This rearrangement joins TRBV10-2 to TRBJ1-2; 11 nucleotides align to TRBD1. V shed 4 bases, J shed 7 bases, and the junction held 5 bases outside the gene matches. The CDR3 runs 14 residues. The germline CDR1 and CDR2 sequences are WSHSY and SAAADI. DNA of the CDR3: TGCGCCAGCAGTGCAGCCGGGACAGGGGGTGGCTACACCTTC. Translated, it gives CASSAAGTGGGYTF.

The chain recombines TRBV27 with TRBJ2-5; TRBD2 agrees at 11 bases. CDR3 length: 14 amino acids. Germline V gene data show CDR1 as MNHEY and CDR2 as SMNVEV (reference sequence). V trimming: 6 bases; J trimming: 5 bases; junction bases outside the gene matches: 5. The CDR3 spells CASRVAGGLETQYF. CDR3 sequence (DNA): TGTGCCAGCAGGGTAGCGGGGGGGTTGGAGACCCAGTACTTC.

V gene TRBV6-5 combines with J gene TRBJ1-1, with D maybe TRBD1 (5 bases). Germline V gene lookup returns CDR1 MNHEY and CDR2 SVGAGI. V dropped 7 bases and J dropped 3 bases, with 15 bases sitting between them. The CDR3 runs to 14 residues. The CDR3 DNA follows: TGTGCCAGCAACCCGGGGGGGATGGACACTGAAGCTTTCTTT. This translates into CASNPGGMDTEAFF.

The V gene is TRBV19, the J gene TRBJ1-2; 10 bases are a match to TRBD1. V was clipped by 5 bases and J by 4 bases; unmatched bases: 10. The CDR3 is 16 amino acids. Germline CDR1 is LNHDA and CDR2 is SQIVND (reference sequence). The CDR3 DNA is TGTGCCAGTAGTGTCCACACGGGACAGGGGATCTATGGCTACACCTTC. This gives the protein CASSVHTGQGIYGYTF.

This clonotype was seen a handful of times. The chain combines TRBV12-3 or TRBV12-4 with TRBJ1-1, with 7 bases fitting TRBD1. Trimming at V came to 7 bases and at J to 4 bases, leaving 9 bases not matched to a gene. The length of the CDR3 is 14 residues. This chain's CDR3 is CASNRWDRFTEAFF. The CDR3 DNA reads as TGTGCCAGCAACAGATGGGACAGATTCACTGAAGCTTTCTTT.

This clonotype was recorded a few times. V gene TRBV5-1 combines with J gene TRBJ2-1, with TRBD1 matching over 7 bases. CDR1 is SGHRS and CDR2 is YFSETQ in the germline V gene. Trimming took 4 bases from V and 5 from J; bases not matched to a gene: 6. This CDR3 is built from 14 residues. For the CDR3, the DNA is TGCGCCAGCAGCCCGAAACAGGGGAACAATGAGCAGTTCTTC. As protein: CASSPKQGNNEQFF.

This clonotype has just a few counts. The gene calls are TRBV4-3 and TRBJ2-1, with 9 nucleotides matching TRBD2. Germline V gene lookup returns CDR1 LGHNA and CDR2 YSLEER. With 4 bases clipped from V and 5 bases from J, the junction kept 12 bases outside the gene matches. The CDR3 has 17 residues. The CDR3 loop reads CASSLKPVSSGDNEQFF. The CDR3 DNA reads TGCGCCAGCAGCCTCAAGCCGGTGTCTAGCGGGGACAATGAGCAGTTCTTC.

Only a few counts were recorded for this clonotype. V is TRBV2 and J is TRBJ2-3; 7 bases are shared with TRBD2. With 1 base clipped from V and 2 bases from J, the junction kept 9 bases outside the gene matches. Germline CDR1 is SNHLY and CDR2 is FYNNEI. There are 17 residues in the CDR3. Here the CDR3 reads CASSEVRLAESTDTQYF. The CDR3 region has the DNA TGTGCCAGCAGTGAAGTCAGGCTAGCGGAGTCCACAGATACGCAGTATTTT.

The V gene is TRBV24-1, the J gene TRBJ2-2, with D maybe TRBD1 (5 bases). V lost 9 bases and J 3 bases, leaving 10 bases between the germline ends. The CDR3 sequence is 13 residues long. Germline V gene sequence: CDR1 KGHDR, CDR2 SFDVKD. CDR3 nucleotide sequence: TGTGCCACCCAGGGAAGGCACACCGGGGAGCTGTTTTTT. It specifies CATQGRHTGELFF.

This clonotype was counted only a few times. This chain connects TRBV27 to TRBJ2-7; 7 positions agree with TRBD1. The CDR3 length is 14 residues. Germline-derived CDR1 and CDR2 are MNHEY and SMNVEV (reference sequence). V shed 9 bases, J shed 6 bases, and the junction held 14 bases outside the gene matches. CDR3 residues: CASCLGGSRAEQYF. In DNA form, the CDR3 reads TGTGCCAGTTGCCTAGGGGGCAGTCGGGCCGAGCAGTACTTC.

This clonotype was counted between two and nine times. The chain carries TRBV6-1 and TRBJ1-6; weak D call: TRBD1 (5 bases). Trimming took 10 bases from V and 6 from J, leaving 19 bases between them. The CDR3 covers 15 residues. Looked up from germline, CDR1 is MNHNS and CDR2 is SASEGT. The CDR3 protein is CATTKDTKINSPLHF. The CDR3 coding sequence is TGTGCCACCACTAAGGACACGAAGATTAATTCACCCCTCCACTTT.

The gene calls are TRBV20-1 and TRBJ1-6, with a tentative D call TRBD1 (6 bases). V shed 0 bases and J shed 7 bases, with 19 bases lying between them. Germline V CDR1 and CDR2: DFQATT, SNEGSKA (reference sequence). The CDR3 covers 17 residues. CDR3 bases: TGCAGTGCTAGAGACGGGGGGCTCAGGGTTTGGAATTCACCCCTCCACTTT. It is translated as CSARDGGLRVWNSPLHF.

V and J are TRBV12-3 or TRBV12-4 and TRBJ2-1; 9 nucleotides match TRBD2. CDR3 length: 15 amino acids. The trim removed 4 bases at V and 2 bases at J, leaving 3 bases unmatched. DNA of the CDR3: TGTGCCAGCAGTTCCATAGCGGGGGCCTACAATGAGCAGTTCTTC. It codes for CASSSIAGAYNEQFF.

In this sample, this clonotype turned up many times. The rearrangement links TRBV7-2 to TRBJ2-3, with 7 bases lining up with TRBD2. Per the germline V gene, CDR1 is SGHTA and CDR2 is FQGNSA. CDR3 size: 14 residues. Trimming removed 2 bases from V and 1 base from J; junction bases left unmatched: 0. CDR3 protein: CASSLTSGTDTQYF. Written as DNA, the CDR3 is TGTGCCAGCAGCTTAACTAGCGGCACAGATACGCAGTATTTT. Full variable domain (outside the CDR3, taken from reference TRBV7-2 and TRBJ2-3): GAGVSQSPSNKVTEKGKDVELRCDPISGHTALYWYRQSLGQGLEFLIYFQGNSAPDKSGLPSDRFSAERTGGSVSTLTIQRTQQEDSAVYLCASSLTSGTDTQYFGPGTRLTVL.

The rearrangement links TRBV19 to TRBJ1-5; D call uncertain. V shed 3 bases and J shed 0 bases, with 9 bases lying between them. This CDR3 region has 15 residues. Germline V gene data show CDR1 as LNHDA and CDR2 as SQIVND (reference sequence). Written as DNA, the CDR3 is TGTGCCAGTAGTATCCGGGGAAATAGCAATCAGCCCCAGCATTTT. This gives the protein CASSIRGNSNQPQHF.

The CDR3 is CATSRDRGRGLGYTF. The CDR3 DNA reads TGTGCCACCAGCAGAGATCGTGGCAGGGGCTTGGGCTACACCTTC. V and J are TRBV15 and TRBJ1-2, with D possibly matching TRBD1 (6 bases). The CDR3 runs 15 residues. V gave up 0 bases and J gave up 8 bases, with 16 bases separating them. CDR1 LNHNV and CDR2 YYDKDF come from the germline V gene (reference sequence).

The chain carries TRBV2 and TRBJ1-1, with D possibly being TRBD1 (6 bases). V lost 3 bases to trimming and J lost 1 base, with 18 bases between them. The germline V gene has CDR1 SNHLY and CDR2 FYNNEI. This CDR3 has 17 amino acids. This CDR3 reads CASSDPGDPGGNTEAFF. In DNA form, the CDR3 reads TGTGCCAGCAGTGATCCAGGGGACCCAGGAGGGAACACTGAAGCTTTCTTT.

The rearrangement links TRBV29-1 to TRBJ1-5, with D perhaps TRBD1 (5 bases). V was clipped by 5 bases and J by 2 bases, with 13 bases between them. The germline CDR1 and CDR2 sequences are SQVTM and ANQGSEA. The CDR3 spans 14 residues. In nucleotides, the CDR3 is TGCAGCGTTCCGTCAGGGTCGGGCAATCAGCCCCAGCATTTT. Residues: CSVPSGSGNQPQHF.

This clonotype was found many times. The DNA for the CDR3 is TGTGCCAGCAGTCCCAGGGAGAGGGTCCTATACAATGAGCAGTTCTTC. Translated, it gives CASSPRERVLYNEQFF. This rearrangement joins TRBV28 to TRBJ2-1; either TRBD1 or TRBD2 may fit D (5 bases each). Trimming cost V 5 bases and J 4 bases, with 18 bases left between them. Germline CDR1 reads MDHEN; CDR2 reads SYDVKM. The CDR3 extends over 16 amino acids.

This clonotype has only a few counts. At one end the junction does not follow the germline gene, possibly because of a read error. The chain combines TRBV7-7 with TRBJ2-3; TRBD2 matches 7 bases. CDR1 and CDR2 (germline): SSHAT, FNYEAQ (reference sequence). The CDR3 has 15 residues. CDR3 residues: CASSLTSGDTDTQYF. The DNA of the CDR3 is TGTGCTAGCAGCTTAACCAGCGGGGACACAGATACGCAGTATTTT.

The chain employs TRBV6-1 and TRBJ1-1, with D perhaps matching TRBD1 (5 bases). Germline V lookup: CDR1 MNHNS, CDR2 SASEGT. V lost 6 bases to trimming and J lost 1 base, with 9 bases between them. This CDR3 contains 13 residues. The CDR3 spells CASRWTQNTEAFF. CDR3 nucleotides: TGTGCCAGCAGGTGGACACAGAACACTGAAGCTTTCTTT.

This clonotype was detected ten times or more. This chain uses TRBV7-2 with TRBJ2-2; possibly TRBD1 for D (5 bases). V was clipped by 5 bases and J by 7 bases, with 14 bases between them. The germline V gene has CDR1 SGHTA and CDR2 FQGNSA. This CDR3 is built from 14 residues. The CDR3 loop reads CASSPGASSGELFF. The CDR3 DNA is TGTGCCAGCAGCCCTGGGGCGTCAAGCGGGGAGCTGTTTTTT. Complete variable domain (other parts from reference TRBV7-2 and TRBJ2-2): GAGVSQSPSNKVTEKGKDVELRCDPISGHTALYWYRQSLGQGLEFLIYFQGNSAPDKSGLPSDRFSAERTGGSVSTLTIQRTQQEDSAVYLCASSPGASSGELFFGEGSRLTVL.

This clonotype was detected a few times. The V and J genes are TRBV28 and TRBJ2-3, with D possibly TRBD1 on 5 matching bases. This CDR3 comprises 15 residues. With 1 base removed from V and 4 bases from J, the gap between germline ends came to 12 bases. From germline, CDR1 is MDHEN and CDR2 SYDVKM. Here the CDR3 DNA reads TGTGCCAGCAGTTTATTAAGTTCGACAGCAGATACGCAGTATTTT. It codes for CASSLLSSTADTQYF.

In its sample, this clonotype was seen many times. In nucleotides, the CDR3 is TGTGCCAGCAGTTCAACAGGGCGGACTGAAGCTTTCTTT. Translated: CASSSTGRTEAFF. This rearrangement joins TRBV27 to TRBJ1-1, with TRBD1 as a possible D gene (6 bases). V lost 4 bases to trimming and J lost 5 bases, with 11 bases between them. Germline assignment: CDR1 MNHEY and CDR2 SMNVEV (reference sequence). The CDR3 covers 13 residues.